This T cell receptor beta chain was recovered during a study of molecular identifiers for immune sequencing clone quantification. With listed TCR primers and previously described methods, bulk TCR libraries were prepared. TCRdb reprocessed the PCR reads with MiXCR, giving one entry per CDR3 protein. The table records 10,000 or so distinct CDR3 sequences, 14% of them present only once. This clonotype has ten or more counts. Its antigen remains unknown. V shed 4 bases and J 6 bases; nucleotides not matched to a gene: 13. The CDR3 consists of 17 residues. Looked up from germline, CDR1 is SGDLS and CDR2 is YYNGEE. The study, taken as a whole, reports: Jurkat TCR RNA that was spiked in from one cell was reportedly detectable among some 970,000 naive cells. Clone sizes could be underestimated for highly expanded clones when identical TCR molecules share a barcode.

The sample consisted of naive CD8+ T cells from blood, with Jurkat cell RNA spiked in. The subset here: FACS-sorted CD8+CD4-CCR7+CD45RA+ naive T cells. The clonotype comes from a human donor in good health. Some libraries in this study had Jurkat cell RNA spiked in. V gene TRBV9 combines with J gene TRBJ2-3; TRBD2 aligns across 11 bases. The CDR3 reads CASSISRTSGGQDTQYF. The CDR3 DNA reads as TGTGCCAGCAGCATCAGCCGAACTAGCGGGGGACAGGATACGCAGTATTTT.